The clone carrying this T cell receptor beta chain was detected a few times. This CDR3 contains 16 residues. V trimming: 3 bases; J trimming: 4 bases; junction bases outside the gene matches: 9. Germline CDR1 is LNHNV and CDR2 is YYDKDF (reference sequence). The sample belongs to a study of cytomegalovirus exposure and HLA in healthy donors. PCR used 60 Vbeta primers and 13 Jbeta primers. Only in-frame clones appear in the TCRdb table, and some are missing; sequencing was by immunoSEQ multiplex PCR. The table lists around 170,000 clones, 80% to 85% of them singletons. This receptor was obtained from a man aged 40-55 years in good health and CMV-seropositive. V usage is TRBV15 and J usage is TRBJ1-1, with TRBD1 identical over 9 bases. Material: PBMCs. As DNA, the CDR3 is TGTGCCACCAGCAGGGGACAGGGAGTCGCCGGCACTGAAGCTTTCTTT. Protein: CATSRGQGVAGTEAFF.